There are many counts of the clone carrying this TCR beta chain. Its antigen is not known. This sample is part of a study of blood T cells in healthy people across ages. Germline CDR1 is MNHEY and CDR2 is SMNVEV (reference sequence). The CDR3 consists of 15 residues. With 2 bases clipped from V and 5 bases from J, the junction kept 4 bases outside the gene matches. Next came a second PCR, run for about 6 to 12 cycles, which used a sample-barcoded 5' primer along with a J-beta primer mix. One entry per CDR3 protein results from TCRdb running MiXCR on the 5' RACE reads. The sample shows 550,000 to 800,000 distinct CDR3 sequences, around 21% of them seen only once. Findings of the study overall: TCR beta diversity per million T cells fell roughly linearly with age.

The receptor comes from a man between 65 and 85 years old in good health. The chain uses TRBV27 and TRBJ2-7; 12 nucleotides align to TRBD1. The sequenced sample was blood. DNA for the CDR3: TGTGCCAGCAGTTTAGAAGGGACAGGGGGCAACGAGCAGTACTTC. It translates to CASSLEGTGGNEQYF.